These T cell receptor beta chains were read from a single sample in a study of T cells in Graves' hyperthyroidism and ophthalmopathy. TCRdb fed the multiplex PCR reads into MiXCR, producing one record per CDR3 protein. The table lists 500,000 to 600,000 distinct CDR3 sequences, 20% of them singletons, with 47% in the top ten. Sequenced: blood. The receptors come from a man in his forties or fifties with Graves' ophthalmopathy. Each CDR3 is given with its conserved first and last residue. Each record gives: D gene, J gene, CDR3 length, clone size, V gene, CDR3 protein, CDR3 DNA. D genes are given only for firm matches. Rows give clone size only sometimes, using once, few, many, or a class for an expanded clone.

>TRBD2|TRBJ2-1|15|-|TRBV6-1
CASSEGLAGGPAQFF
TGTGCCAGCAGTGAAGGTCTAGCGGGAGGGCCCGCGCAGTTCTTC
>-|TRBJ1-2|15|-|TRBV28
CASSSVRGHGGGYTF
TGTGCCAGCAGTTCTGTCCGGGGGCATGGTGGTGGCTACACCTTC
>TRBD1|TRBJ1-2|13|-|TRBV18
CASSPPQGDGYTF
TGTGCCAGCTCACCACCGCAGGGGGATGGCTACACCTTC
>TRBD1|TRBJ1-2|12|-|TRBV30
CAWTGTAYGYTF
TGTGCCTGGACCGGGACAGCATATGGCTACACCTTC
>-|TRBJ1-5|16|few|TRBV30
CAWSRGGGLSNQPQHF
TGTGCCTGGAGTCGGGGGGGGGGCCTTAGCAATCAGCCCCAGCATTTT
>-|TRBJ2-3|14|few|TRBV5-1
CASTAGAVTDTQYF
TGCGCCAGCACTGCAGGGGCCGTCACAGATACGCAGTATTTT
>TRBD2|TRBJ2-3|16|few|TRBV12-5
CASGSRLAGRSDTQYF
TGTGCTAGTGGTTCTAGACTAGCGGGGAGGTCAGATACGCAGTATTTT
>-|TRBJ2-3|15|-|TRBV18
CASSLGQGIPDTQYF
TGTGCCAGCTCACTAGGTCAGGGGATCCCAGATACGCAGTATTTT
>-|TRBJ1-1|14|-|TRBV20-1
CSASTGTINTEAFF
TGCAGTGCTAGTACCGGAACCATAAACACTGAAGCTTTCTTT
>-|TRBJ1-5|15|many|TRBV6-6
CASSYSWQLNQPQHF
TGTGCCAGCAGTTACTCGTGGCAGCTTAATCAGCCCCAGCATTTT